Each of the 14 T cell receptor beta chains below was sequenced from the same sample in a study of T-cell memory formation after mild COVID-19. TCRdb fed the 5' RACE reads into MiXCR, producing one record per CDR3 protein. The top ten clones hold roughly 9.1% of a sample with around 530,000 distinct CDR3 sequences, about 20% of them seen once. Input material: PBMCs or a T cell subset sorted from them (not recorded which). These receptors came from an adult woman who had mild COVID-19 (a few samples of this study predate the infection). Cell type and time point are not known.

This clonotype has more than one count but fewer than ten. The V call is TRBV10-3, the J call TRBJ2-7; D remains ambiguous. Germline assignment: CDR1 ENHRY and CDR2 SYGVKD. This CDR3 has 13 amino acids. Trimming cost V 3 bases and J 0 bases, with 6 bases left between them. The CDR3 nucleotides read TGTGCCATCAGTGACGCATTCTCCTACGAGCAGTACTTC. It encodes CAISDAFSYEQYF.

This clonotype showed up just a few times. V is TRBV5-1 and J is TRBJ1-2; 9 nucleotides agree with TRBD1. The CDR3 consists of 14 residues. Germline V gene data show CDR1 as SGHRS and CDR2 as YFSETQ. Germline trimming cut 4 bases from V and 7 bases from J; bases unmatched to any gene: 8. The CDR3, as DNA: TGCGCCAGCAGCCGACAGGGGGAAGAGGGTGGCTACACCTTC. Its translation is CASSRQGEEGGYTF.

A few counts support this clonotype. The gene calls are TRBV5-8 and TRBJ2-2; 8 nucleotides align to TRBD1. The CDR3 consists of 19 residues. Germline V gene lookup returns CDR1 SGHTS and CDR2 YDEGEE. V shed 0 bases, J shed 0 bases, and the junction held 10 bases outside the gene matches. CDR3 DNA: TGTGCCAGCAGCTTGGGGCAGGGGGCCCGAAGGTCGAACACCGGGGAGCTGTTTTTT. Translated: CASSLGQGARRSNTGELFF.

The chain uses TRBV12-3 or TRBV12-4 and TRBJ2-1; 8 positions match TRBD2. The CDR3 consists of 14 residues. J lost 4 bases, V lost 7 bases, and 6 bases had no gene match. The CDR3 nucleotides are TGTGCCAGCACCCCGGCTAGCGGGTACAATGAGCAGTTCTTC. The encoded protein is CASTPASGYNEQFF.

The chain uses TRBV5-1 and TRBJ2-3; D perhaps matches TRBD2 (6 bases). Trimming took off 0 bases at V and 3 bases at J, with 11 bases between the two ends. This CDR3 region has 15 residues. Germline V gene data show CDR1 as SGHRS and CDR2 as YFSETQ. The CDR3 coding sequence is TGCGCCAGCAGCTTGGAAGCGGGTAGGACAGATACGCAGTATTTT. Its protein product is CASSLEAGRTDTQYF.

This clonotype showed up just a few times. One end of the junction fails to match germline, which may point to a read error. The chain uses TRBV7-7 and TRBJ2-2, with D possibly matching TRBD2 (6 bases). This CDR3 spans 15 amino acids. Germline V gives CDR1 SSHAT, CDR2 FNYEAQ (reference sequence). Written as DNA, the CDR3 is TGTGCTAGCAGCTTACCGGGACTCGGGACCGGGGAGCTGTTTTTT. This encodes CASSLPGLGTGELFF.

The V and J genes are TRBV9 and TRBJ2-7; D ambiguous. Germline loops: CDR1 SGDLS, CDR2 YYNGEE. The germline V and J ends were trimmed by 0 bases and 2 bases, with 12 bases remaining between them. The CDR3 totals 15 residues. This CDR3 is CASSVGWVLPYEQYF. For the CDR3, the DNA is TGTGCCAGCAGCGTAGGCTGGGTACTACCCTACGAGCAGTACTTC.

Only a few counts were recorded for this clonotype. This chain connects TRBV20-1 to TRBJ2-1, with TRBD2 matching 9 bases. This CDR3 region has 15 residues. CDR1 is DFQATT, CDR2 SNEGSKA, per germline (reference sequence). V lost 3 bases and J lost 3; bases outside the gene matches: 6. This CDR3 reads CSASAAGGYYNEQFF. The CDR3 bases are TGCAGTGCTAGTGCGGCGGGGGGGTACTACAATGAGCAGTTCTTC.

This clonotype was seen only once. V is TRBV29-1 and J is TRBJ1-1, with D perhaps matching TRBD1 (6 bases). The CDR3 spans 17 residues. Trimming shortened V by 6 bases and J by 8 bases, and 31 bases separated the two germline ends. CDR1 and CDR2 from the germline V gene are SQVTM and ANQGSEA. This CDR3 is CSVPSRRDKGGLREAFF. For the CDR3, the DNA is TGCAGCGTCCCATCACGCCGGGACAAGGGGGGCCTAAGGGAAGCTTTCTTT.

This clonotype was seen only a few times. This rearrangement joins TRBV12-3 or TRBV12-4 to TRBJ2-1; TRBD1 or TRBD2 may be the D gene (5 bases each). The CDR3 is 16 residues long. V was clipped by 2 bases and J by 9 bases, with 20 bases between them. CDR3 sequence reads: CASSLSGVGRPGEQFF. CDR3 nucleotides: TGTGCCAGCAGTTTAAGCGGCGTGGGACGGCCTGGTGAGCAGTTCTTC.

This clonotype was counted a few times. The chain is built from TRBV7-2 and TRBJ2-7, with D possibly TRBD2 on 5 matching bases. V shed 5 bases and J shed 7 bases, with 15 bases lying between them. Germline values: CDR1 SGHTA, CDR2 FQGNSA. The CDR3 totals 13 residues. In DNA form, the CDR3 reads TGTGCCAGCAGCCAGGACTTACTAGAAGAGCAGTACTTC. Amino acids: CASSQDLLEEQYF.

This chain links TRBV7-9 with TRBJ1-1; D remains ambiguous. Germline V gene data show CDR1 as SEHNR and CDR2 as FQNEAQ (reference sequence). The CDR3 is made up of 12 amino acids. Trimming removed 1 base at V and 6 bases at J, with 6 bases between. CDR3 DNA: TGTGCCAGCAGCTTAGAAACCCCTGAAGCTTTCTTT. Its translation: CASSLETPEAFF.

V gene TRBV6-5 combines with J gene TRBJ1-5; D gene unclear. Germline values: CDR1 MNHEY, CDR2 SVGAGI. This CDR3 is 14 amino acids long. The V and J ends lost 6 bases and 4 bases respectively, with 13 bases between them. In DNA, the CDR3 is TGTGCCAGCAGCTCTGGTCGTGCGAATCAGCCCCAGCATTTT. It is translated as CASSSGRANQPQHF.

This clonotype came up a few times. The CDR3 spells CASSVGSSGSTDTQYF. CDR3 coding DNA: TGTGCCAGCAGCGTAGGAAGTAGCGGGAGTACAGATACGCAGTATTTT. The rearrangement links TRBV9 to TRBJ2-3, with 9 bases aligning to TRBD2. CDR3 size: 16 residues. The V segment lost 0 bases and the J segment 3 bases; nucleotides outside the gene matches: 5. Germline V gene sequence: CDR1 SGDLS, CDR2 YYNGEE.